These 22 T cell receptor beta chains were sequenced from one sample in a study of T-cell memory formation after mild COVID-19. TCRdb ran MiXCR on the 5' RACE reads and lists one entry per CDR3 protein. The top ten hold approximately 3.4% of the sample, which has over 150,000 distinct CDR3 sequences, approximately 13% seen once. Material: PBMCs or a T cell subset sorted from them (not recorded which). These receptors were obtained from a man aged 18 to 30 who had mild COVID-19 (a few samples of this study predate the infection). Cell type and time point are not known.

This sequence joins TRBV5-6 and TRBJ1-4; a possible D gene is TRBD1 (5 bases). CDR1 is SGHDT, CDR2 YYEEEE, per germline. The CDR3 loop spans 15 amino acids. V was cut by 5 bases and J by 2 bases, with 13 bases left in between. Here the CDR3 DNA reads TGTGCCAGCAGGCACGAGGGACGGACTAATGAAAAACTGTTTTTT. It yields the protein CASRHEGRTNEKLFF.

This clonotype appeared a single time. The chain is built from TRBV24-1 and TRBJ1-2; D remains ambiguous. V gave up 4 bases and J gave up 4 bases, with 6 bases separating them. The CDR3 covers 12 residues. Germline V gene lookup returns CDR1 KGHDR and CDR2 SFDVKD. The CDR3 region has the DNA TGTGCCACCAGTGAGACTCGCTATGGCTACACCTTC. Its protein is CATSETRYGYTF.

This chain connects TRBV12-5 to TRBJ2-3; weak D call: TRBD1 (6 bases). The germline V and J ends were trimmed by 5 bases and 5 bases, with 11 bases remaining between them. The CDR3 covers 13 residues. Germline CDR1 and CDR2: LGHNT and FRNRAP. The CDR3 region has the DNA TGTGCTAGTGGTACCGGACAGCAAGATACGCAGTATTTT. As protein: CASGTGQQDTQYF.

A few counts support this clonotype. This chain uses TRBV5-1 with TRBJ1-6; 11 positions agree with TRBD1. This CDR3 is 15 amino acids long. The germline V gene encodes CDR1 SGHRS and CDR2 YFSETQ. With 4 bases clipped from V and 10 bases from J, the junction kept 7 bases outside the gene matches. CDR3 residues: CASSRTGQGDSPLHF. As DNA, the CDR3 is TGCGCCAGCAGCCGAACGGGACAGGGGGACTCACCCCTCCACTTT.

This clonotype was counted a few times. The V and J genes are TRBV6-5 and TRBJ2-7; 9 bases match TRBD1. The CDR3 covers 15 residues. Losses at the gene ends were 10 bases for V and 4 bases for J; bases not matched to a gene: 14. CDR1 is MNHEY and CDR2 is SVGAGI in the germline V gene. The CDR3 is CATTRGQGVLYEQYF. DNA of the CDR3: TGTGCCACTACCCGGGGACAGGGAGTTTTATACGAGCAGTACTTC.

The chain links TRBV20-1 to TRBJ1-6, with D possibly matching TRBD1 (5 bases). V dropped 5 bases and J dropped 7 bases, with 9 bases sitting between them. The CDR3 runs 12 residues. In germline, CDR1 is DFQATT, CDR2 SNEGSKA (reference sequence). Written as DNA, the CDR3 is TGCAGTGCTGCGACAGCCAATTCACCCCTCCACTTT. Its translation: CSAATANSPLHF.

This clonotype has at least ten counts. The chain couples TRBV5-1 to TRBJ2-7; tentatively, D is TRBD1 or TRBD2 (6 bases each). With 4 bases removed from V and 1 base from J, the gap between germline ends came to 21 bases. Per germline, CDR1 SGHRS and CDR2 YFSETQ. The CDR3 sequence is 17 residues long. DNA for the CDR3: TGCGCCAGCAGCGTCAATCCTACAGGGACTTATTCCTACGAGCAGTACTTC. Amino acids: CASSVNPTGTYSYEQYF.

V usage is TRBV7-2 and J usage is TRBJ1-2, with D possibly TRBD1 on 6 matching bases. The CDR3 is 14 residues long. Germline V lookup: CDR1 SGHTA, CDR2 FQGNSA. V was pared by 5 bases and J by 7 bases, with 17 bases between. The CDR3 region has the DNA TGTGCCAGCAGCCCAGGGGTAGGGCTGCTTGGCTACACCTTC. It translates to CASSPGVGLLGYTF.

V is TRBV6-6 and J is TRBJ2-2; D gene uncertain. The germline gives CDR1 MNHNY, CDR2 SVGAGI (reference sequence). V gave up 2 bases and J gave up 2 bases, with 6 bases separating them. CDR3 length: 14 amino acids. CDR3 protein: CASSYNTNTGELFF. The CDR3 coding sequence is TGTGCCAGCAGTTACAACACTAACACCGGGGAGCTGTTTTTT.

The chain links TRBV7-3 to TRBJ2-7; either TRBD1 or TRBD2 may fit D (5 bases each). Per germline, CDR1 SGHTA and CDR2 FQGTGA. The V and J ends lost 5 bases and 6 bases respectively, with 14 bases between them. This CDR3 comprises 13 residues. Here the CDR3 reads CASSPGSGTEQYF. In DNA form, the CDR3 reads TGTGCCAGCAGCCCAGGCAGTGGGACCGAGCAGTACTTC.

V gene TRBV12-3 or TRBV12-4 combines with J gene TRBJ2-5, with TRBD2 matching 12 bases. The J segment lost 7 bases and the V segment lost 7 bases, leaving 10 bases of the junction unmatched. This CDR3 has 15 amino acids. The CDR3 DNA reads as TGTGCCAGCATCGATCAGACTAGCGGGGGCCTGACCCAGTACTTC. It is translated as CASIDQTSGGLTQYF.

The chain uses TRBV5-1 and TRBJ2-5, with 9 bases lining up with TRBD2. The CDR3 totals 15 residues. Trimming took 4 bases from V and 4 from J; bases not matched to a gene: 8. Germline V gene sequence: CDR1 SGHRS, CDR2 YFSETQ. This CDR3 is CASSGGAGGPETQYF. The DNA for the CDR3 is TGCGCCAGCAGCGGGGGCGCGGGGGGGCCAGAGACCCAGTACTTC.

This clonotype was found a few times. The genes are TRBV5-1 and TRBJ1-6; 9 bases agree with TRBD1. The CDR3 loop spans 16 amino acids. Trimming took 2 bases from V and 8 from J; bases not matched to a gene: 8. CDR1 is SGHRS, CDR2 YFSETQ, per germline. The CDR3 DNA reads TGCGCCAGCAGCTTACAACCGGGACAGGGCGATTCACCCCTCCACTTT. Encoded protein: CASSLQPGQGDSPLHF.

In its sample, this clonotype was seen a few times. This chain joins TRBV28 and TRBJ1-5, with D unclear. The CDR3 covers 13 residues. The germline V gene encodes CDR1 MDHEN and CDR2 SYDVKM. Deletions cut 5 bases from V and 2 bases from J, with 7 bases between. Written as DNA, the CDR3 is TGTGCCAGCAGTCCTAGAGGCAATCAGCCCCAGCATTTT. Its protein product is CASSPRGNQPQHF.

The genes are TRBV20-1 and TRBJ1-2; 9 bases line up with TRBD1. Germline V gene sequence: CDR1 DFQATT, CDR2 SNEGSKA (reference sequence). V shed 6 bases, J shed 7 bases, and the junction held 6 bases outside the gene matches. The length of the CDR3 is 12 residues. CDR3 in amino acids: CSAGDRESGYTF. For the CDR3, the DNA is TGCAGTGCCGGGGACAGGGAGAGTGGCTACACCTTC.

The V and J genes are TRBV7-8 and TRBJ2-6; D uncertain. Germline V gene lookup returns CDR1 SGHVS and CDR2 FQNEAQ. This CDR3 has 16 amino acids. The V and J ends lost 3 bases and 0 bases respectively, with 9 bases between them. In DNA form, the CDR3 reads TGTGCCAGCAGCTTCCGCGTTATCTCTGGGGCCAACGTCCTGACTTTC. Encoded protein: CASSFRVISGANVLTF.

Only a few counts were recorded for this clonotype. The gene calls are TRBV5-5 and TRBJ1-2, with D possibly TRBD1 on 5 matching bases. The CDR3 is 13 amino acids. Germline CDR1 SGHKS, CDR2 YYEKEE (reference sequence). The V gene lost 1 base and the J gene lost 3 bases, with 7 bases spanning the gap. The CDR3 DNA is TGTGCCAGCAGCTTGCAGGGCTACTATGGCTACACCTTC. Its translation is CASSLQGYYGYTF.

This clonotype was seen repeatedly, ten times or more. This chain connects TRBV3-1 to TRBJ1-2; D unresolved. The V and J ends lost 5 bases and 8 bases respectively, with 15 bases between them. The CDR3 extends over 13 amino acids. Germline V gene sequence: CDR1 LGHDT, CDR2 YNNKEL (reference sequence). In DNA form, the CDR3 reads TGTGCCAGCAGCTACACGGCGTTTGAGGGCTACACCTTC. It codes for CASSYTAFEGYTF.

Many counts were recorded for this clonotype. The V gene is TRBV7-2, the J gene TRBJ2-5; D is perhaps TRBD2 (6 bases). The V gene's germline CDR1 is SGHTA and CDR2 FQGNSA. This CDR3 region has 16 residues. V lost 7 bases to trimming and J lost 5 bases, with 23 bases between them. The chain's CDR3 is CASTPPGPGGRETQYF. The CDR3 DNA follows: TGTGCCAGCACTCCTCCGGGCCCCGGGGGTCGGGAGACCCAGTACTTC.

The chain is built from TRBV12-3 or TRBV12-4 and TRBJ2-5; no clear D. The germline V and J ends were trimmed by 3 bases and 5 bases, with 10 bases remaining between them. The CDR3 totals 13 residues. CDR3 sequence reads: CASSFSRRETQYF. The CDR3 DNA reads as TGTGCCAGCAGTTTCAGCCGTCGGGAGACCCAGTACTTC.

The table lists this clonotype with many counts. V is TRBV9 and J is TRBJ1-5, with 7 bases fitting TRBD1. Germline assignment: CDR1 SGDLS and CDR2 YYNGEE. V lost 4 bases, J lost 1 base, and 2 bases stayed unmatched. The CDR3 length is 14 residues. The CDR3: CASSSGQSNQPQHF. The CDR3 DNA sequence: TGTGCCAGCAGCTCGGGACAGAGCAATCAGCCCCAGCATTTT.

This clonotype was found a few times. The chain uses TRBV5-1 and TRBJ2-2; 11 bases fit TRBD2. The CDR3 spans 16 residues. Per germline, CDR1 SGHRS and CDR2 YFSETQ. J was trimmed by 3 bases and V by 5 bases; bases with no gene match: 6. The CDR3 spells CASRASGGPYTGELFF. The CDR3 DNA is TGCGCCAGCAGGGCTAGCGGGGGGCCTTACACCGGGGAGCTGTTTTTT.